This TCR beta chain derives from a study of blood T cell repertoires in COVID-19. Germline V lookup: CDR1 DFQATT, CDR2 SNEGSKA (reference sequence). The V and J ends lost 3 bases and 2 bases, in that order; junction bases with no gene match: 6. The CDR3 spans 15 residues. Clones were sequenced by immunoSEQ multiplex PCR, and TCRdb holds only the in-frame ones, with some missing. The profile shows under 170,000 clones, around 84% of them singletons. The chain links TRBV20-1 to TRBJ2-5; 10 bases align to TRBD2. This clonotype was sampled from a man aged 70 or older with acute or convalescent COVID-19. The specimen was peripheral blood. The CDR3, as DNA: TGCAGTGCTAGTGTGGCTAGCGGGGGACAAGAGACCCAGTACTTC. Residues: CSASVASGGQETQYF.